This T cell receptor beta chain was sequenced during a study of cytomegalovirus exposure and HLA in healthy donors. Study-wide results and limits: One cluster of highly shared sequence variants probably arose as a sequencing artifact. As a later analysis showed, several of the most significant clusters appeared to be linked to common viral pathogens. Later analysis found that TCR beta chains associated with HLA were more clonally expanded than other, equally common chains.

The PCR contained 60 Vbeta and 13 Jbeta primers. Using immunoSEQ multiplex PCR, the repertoire was profiled, and TCRdb retains in-frame clones only, with some absent. The sample lists some 140,000 clones; over 75% were seen once. The CDR3 totals 11 residues. V was clipped by 4 bases and J by 3 bases, with 3 bases between them. Germline values: CDR1 LNHDA, CDR2 SQIVND (reference sequence). Points on this clone: The antigen remains undetermined.

Sequencing input: PBMCs. The TCR was taken from a man aged 45 to 65 in good health and CMV-seronegative. The genes are TRBV19 and TRBJ1-1; D is undetermined. The CDR3 sequence is CASSTDTEAFF. DNA for the CDR3: TGTGCCAGTAGTACGGACACTGAAGCTTTCTTT.